This T cell receptor beta chain was sequenced during a study of cytomegalovirus exposure and HLA in healthy donors. Study results and limitations: Rarity marked most TCR sequences, yet some public TCRs occurred in many donors.

Regarding this clone: Its antigen remains unknown.

There are 16 residues in the CDR3. Germline values: CDR1 SGHRS, CDR2 YFSETQ. V was clipped by 4 bases and J by 3 bases; unmatched bases: 11. The primer mix had 60 Vbeta and 13 Jbeta primers. Libraries were prepared by immunoSEQ multiplex PCR; TCRdb keeps only in-frame clonotypes and omits some of them. The data show around 140,000 clones, 64% seen once. Input material: PBMCs. The chain has TRBV5-1 and TRBJ1-1; TRBD1 agrees at 8 bases. The receptor was derived from a middle-aged woman in good health and CMV-seronegative. CDR3 residues: CASSLRQGQGDTEAFF. DNA for the CDR3: TGCGCCAGCAGCCTCCGACAGGGGCAAGGGGACACTGAAGCTTTCTTT.